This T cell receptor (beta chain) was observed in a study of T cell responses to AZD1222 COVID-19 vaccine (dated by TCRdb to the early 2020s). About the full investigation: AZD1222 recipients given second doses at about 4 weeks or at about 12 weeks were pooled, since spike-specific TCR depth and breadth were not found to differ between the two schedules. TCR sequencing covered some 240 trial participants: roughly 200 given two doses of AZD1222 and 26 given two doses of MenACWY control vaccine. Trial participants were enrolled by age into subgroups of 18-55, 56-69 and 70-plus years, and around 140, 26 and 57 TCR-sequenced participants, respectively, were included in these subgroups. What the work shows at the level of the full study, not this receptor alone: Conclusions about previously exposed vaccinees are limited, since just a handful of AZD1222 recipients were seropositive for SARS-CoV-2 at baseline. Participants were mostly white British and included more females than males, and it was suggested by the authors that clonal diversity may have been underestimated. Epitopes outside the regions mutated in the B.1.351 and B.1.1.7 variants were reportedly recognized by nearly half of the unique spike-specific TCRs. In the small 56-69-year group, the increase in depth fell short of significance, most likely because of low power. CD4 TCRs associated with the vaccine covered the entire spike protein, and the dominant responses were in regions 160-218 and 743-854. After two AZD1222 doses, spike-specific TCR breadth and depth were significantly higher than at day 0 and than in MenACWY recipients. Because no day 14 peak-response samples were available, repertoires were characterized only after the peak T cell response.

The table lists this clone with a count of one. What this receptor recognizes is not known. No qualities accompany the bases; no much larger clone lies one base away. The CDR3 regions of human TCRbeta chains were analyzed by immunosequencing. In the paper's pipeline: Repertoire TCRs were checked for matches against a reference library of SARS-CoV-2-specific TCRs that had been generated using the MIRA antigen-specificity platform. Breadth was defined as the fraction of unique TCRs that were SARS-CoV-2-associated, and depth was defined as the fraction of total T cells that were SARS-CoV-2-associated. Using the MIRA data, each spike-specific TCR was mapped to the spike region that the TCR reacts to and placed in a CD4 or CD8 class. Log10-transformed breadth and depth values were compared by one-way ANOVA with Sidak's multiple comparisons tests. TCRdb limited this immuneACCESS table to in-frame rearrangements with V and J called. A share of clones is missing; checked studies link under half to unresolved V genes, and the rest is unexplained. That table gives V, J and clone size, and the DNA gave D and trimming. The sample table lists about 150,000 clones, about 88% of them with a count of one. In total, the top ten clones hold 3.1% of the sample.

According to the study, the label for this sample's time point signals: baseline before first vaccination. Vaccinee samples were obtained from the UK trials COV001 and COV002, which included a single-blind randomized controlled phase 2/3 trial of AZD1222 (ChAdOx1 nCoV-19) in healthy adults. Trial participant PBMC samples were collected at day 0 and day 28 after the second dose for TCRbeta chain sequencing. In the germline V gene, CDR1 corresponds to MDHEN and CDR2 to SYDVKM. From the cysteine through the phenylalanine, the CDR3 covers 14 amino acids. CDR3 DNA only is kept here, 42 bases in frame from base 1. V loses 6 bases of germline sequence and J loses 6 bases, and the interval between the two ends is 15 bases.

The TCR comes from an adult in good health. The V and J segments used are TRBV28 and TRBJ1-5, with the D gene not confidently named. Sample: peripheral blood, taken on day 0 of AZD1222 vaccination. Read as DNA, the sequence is TGTGCCAGCAGGCCAAGGGTGGATCGTCAGCCCCAGCATTTT. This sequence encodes CASRPRVDRQPQHF.